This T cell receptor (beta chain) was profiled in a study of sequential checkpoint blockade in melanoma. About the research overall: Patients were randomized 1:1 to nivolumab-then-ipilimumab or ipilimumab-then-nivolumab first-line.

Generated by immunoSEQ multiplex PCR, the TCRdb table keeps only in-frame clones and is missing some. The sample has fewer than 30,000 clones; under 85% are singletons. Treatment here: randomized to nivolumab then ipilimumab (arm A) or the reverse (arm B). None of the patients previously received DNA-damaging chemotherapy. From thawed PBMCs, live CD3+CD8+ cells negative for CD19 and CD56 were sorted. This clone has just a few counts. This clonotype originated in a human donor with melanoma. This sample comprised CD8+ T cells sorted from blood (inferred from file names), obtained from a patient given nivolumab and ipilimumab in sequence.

CDR3 sequence: CASRSPTRADTQYF. Here the CDR3 DNA reads TGTGCCAGCAGATCCCCCACTAGAGCAGATACGCAGTATTTT. The chain carries TRBV7-9 and TRBJ2-3; TRBD2 might be the D (5 bases). The ends were cut back, 6 bases at V and 4 bases at J, with 14 bases in the middle. The CDR3 extends over 14 amino acids. CDR1 SEHNR and CDR2 FQNEAQ come from the germline V gene (reference sequence).